These 12 T cell receptor beta chains were sequenced from one sample in a study of CD8+ T cells in alopecia areata. Extraction of RNA preceded its reverse transcription into cDNA, which served as the sequencing template. Libraries were prepared by immunoSEQ multiplex PCR; TCRdb keeps only in-frame clonotypes and omits some of them. The repertoire includes 100,000 to 150,000 clones, about 57% of them detected once, and 4.5% sits in the top ten. The sequencing here drew on CD4+ T cells sorted from blood, taken at week 0. These receptors were obtained from a human donor with alopecia areata.

This clone appeared a few times. This chain links TRBV19 with TRBJ2-1; tentatively, D is TRBD2 (6 bases). Trimming pared 7 bases from V and 7 bases from J, leaving 23 bases between. Germline CDR1 reads LNHDA; CDR2 reads SQIVND (reference sequence). The CDR3 is 16 residues long. For the CDR3, the DNA is TGTGCCAGTACCCGAGCGCAGGGAGGATTGGGGAATGAGCAGTTCTTC. This translates into CASTRAQGGLGNEQFF.

The chain combines TRBV11-2 with TRBJ2-7, with TRBD2 matching 7 bases. Germline V gene lookup returns CDR1 SGHAT and CDR2 FQNNGV. J was trimmed by 2 bases and V by 3 bases; bases with no gene match: 7. This CDR3 has 15 amino acids. CDR3 sequence (DNA): TGTGCCAGCAGCTTCTGGGCGGGGGAAACCTACGAGCAGTACTTC. Translating it yields CASSFWAGETYEQYF. The whole variable domain, remainder taken from reference TRBV11-2 and TRBJ2-7, is EAGVAQSPRYKIIEKRQSVAFWCNPISGHATLYWYQQILGQGPKLLIQFQNNGVVDDSQLPKDRFSAERLKGVDSTLKIQPAKLEDSAVYLCASSFWAGETYEQYFGPGTRLTVT.

This clone was counted a single time. V and J are TRBV7-9 and TRBJ1-1; unclear D gene. V lost 0 bases and J 5 bases, leaving 13 bases between the germline ends. Germline lookup yields CDR1 SEHNR and CDR2 FQNEAQ (reference sequence). This CDR3 has 15 amino acids. CDR3 in amino acids: CASSLALAPGTEAFF. The CDR3 DNA reads TGTGCCAGCAGCTTAGCATTGGCCCCGGGGACTGAAGCTTTCTTT.

This clone was detected a few times. The rearrangement uses TRBV7-9 and TRBJ2-1; TRBD2 matches 10 bases. The length of the CDR3 is 15 residues. The V gene's germline CDR1 is SEHNR and CDR2 FQNEAQ (reference sequence). V was clipped by 5 bases and J by 4 bases; unmatched bases: 5. The CDR3 region has the DNA TGTGCCAGCAGCCCACTAGCGGGGCCATACAATGAGCAGTTCTTC. It specifies CASSPLAGPYNEQFF.

The gene calls are TRBV7-9 and TRBJ2-5; tentatively, D is TRBD1 (6 bases). The CDR3 has 14 residues. V was clipped by 8 bases and J by 1 base, with 14 bases between them. Germline loops: CDR1 SEHNR, CDR2 FQNEAQ (reference sequence). The CDR3 reads CASGSDRTQETQYF. The CDR3 DNA reads as TGTGCCAGCGGCTCGGACAGAACCCAAGAGACCCAGTACTTC.

The chain is built from TRBV10-3 and TRBJ2-7, with a tentative D call TRBD1 (6 bases). This CDR3 has 12 residues. Between the trimmed V and J ends, which lost 6 bases and 1 base, there was a span of 7 bases. CDR1 is ENHRY and CDR2 is SYGVKD in the germline V gene. The CDR3 DNA follows: TGTGCCATCAGGGACAGATCCTACGAGCAGTACTTC. Residues: CAIRDRSYEQYF.

CDR3: CAWRASSRGWGTEAFF. In DNA form, the CDR3 reads TGTGCCTGGAGAGCGTCAAGTAGGGGATGGGGCACTGAAGCTTTCTTT. V gene TRBV30 combines with J gene TRBJ1-1; maybe TRBD1 (5 bases). V lost 3 bases to trimming and J lost 4 bases, with 21 bases between them. This CDR3 contains 16 residues. Germline CDR1 GTSNPN, CDR2 SVGIG (reference sequence).

The chain joins TRBV5-1 to TRBJ2-2; 7 bases are a match to TRBD2. The CDR3 runs to 15 residues. The germline V gene has CDR1 SGHRS and CDR2 YFSETQ. Trimming cost V 2 bases and J 0 bases; bases outside gene matches: 1. The CDR3 coding sequence is TGCGCCAGCAGCTTCGGGGGGTCGAACACCGGGGAGCTGTTTTTT. Translating it yields CASSFGGSNTGELFF.

This clone was observed a few times. J is TRBJ2-5 and V is TRBV19; D may be TRBD2 (6 bases). Looked up from germline, CDR1 is LNHDA and CDR2 is SQIVND (reference sequence). The CDR3 is 16 residues long. Between the trimmed V and J ends, which lost 5 bases and 1 base, there was a span of 17 bases. The CDR3 region is CASSPRGSGGQETQYF. In DNA form, the CDR3 reads TGTGCCAGTAGTCCCCGCGGTAGCGGAGGCCAAGAGACCCAGTACTTC.

The chain employs TRBV29-1 and TRBJ1-2; D not resolved. CDR1 and CDR2 from the germline V gene are SQVTM and ANQGSEA. The CDR3 has 13 amino acids. Trimming shortened V by 2 bases and J by 4 bases, and 11 bases separated the two germline ends. The CDR3 DNA reads TGCAGCGTTGAACCAGCCACCTCCTATGGCTACACCTTC. Translation gives CSVEPATSYGYTF.

The rearrangement joins TRBV6-5 to TRBJ1-2, with unresolved D. The V end was cut by 2 bases, the J end by 4 bases, with 8 bases between. Germline loops: CDR1 MNHEY, CDR2 SVGAGI. The CDR3 length is 13 residues. This CDR3 reads CASSYTGVYGYTF. DNA for the CDR3: TGTGCCAGCAGTTACACTGGGGTCTATGGCTACACCTTC.

V usage is TRBV5-1 and J usage is TRBJ2-7; TRBD2 matches 10 bases. CDR1 and CDR2 (germline): SGHRS, YFSETQ. This CDR3 is 15 amino acids long. Trimming removed 4 bases from V and 5 bases from J; junction bases left unmatched: 9. The CDR3 DNA reads as TGCGCCAGCAGCATTTTTAGCGGGAGGCAGGACGAGCAGTACTTC. It codes for CASSIFSGRQDEQYF.